These 25 T cell receptor beta chains originate from one sample sequenced in a study of Ad26.COV2.S vaccination and SARS-CoV-2 variants. The protocol was immunoSEQ multiplex PCR, while the TCRdb copy is restricted to in-frame clones and leaves out a portion. The data hold some 190,000 clones, with 87% observed a single time. Material: peripheral blood, obtained after recovery from COVID-19. The receptors come from a human donor who had recovered from COVID-19.

The chain couples TRBV6-5 to TRBJ2-7; D uncertain. The CDR3 is made up of 13 amino acids. The germline V gene has CDR1 MNHEY and CDR2 SVGAGI. Trimming removed 2 bases from V and 1 base from J, with 6 bases in between. The CDR3 nucleotides read TGTGCCAGCAGTTACCGCGAATCCTACGAGCAGTACTTC. Encoded protein: CASSYRESYEQYF.

The rearrangement joins TRBV18 to TRBJ2-2, with a weak D call TRBD1 (6 bases). This CDR3 is built from 14 residues. The germline CDR1 and CDR2 sequences are KGHSH and LQKENI. The ends were cut back, 8 bases at V and 5 bases at J, with 15 bases in the middle. CDR3 protein: CASTDSWGTGELFF. In nucleotides, the CDR3 is TGTGCCAGCACGGACAGCTGGGGTACCGGGGAGCTGTTTTTT.

Worth noting for this clone: Because the CDR3's place on the DNA is in doubt, the DNA is left out and the CDR3 is given as listed by TCRdb. V usage is TRBV2 and J usage is TRBJ2-1. The germline V gene has CDR1 SNHLY and CDR2 FYNNEI. The CDR3 is 20 amino acids in total, end residues counted. The CDR3 reads CASSPPGNNEQFFGPVEQFF.

The chain links TRBV27 to TRBJ1-3, with D unclear. Trimming pared 5 bases from V and 3 bases from J, leaving 11 bases between. The CDR3 sequence is 14 residues long. Germline V gives CDR1 MNHEY, CDR2 SMNVEV (reference sequence). DNA of the CDR3: TGTGCCAGCAGTCCCTTGACATTTGGAAACACCATATATTTT. Protein sequence: CASSPLTFGNTIYF.

The V and J genes are TRBV19 and TRBJ1-5; D not certain. Germline V gene data show CDR1 as LNHDA and CDR2 as SQIVND (reference sequence). The CDR3 contains 13 residues. Trimming left V 5 bases short and J 3 bases short, with 8 bases between. This CDR3 is CASSEGYNQPQHF. The CDR3 coding sequence is TGTGCCAGTAGTGAGGGTTACAATCAGCCCCAGCATTTT.

The chain has TRBV9 and TRBJ2-1, with 12 bases fitting TRBD2. The length of the CDR3 is 14 residues. Germline CDR1 and CDR2: SGDLS and YYNGEE. Germline trimming cut 4 bases from V and 9 bases from J; bases unmatched to any gene: 5. CDR3: CASSPSGGAGEQFF. The CDR3, as DNA: TGTGCCAGCAGCCCTAGCGGGGGGGCCGGTGAGCAGTTCTTC.

J is TRBJ2-5 and V is TRBV5-1; TRBD1 matches at 7 bases. The length of the CDR3 is 14 residues. Trimming at V came to 4 bases and at J to 1 base, leaving 4 bases not matched to a gene. CDR1 and CDR2 from the germline V gene are SGHRS and YFSETQ. Here the CDR3 reads CASSPGQPQETQYF. DNA for the CDR3: TGCGCCAGCAGCCCGGGACAGCCCCAAGAGACCCAGTACTTC. The full variable domain, its missing parts supplied by reference TRBV5-1 and TRBJ2-5, is KAGVTQTPRYLIKTRGQQVTLSCSPISGHRSVSWYQQTPGQGLQFLFEYFSETQRNKGNFPGRFSGRQFSNSRSEMNVSTLELGDSALYLCASSPGQPQETQYFGPGTRLLVL.

The chain carries TRBV6-5 and TRBJ2-1; perhaps TRBD1 as D (6 bases). CDR1 MNHEY and CDR2 SVGAGI come from the germline V gene. The CDR3 has 15 amino acids. Between the trimmed V and J ends, which lost 7 bases and 4 bases, there was a span of 17 bases. The CDR3 nucleotides are TGTGCCAGCACCCACTCGGGGACATATTACAATGAGCAGTTCTTC. This translates into CASTHSGTYYNEQFF.

This rearrangement joins TRBV11-2 to TRBJ2-1, with D possibly called TRBD1 or TRBD2 (6 bases each). The CDR3 length is 13 residues. V gave up 2 bases and J gave up 12 bases, with 14 bases separating them. Germline V gene lookup returns CDR1 SGHAT and CDR2 FQNNGV. CDR3 protein: CASSLTGAFVQFF. DNA for the CDR3: TGTGCCAGCAGCTTAACGGGGGCATTTGTGCAGTTCTTC. Looking up the rest from reference TRBV11-2 and TRBJ2-1 gives the full variable domain: EAGVAQSPRYKIIEKRQSVAFWCNPISGHATLYWYQQILGQGPKLLIQFQNNGVVDDSQLPKDRFSAERLKGVDSTLKIQPAKLEDSAVYLCASSLTGAFVQFFGPGTRLTVL.

This clone appeared once. CDR3 loop: CASSLRQGGRTDTQYF. As DNA, the CDR3 is TGCGCCAGCAGCCTCCGACAGGGCGGCCGCACAGATACGCAGTATTTT. This chain joins TRBV4-1 and TRBJ2-3; 7 nucleotides agree with TRBD1. V shed 4 bases, J shed 1 base, and the junction held 8 bases outside the gene matches. The germline CDR1 and CDR2 sequences are MGHRA and YSYEKL. CDR3 length equals 16 residues.

CDR3 sequence (DNA): TGTGCCAGCTCACCACGAAAGACAGTTGAAAAACTGTTTTTT. This encodes CASSPRKTVEKLFF. The chain recombines TRBV18 with TRBJ1-4, with D tentatively TRBD1 (5 bases). The CDR3 is 14 amino acids. V was pared by 1 base and J by 7 bases, with 10 bases between. Germline V gene data show CDR1 as KGHSH and CDR2 as LQKENI.

J is TRBJ2-3 and V is TRBV5-8; no definite D call. Deletions cut 4 bases from V and 10 bases from J, with 16 bases between. Germline V lookup: CDR1 SGHTS, CDR2 YDEGEE. This CDR3 is built from 13 residues. In DNA, the CDR3 is TGTGCCAGCAGCCCGGATAGAGGACGGGCGCAGTATTTT. It encodes CASSPDRGRAQYF.

This chain links TRBV28 with TRBJ2-7; 10 positions match TRBD1. Germline V lookup: CDR1 MDHEN, CDR2 SYDVKM. The ends lost 4 bases at V and 4 bases at J; junction bases unmatched: 7. This CDR3 region has 15 residues. CDR3 DNA: TGTGCCAGCAGTTGGGGGGGGACAGGGGATTACGAGCAGTACTTC. Residues: CASSWGGTGDYEQYF.

This chain connects TRBV5-1 to TRBJ2-5; 14 bases line up with TRBD2. CDR1 and CDR2 from the germline V gene are SGHRS and YFSETQ. CDR3 length: 19 amino acids. Germline trimming cut 0 bases from V and 4 bases from J; bases unmatched to any gene: 11. CDR3 DNA sequence: TGCGCCAGCAGCTTGGGGGGACTAGCGGGAGAGACATCGGGAGAGACCCAGTACTTC. Translating it yields CASSLGGLAGETSGETQYF. The full variable domain, its missing parts supplied by reference TRBV5-1 and TRBJ2-5, is KAGVTQTPRYLIKTRGQQVTLSCSPISGHRSVSWYQQTPGQGLQFLFEYFSETQRNKGNFPGRFSGRQFSNSRSEMNVSTLELGDSALYLCASSLGGLAGETSGETQYFGPGTRLLVL.

This clone appeared a few times. This chain uses TRBV20-1 with TRBJ2-1; D is possibly TRBD1 or TRBD2 (5 bases each). This CDR3 is 11 amino acids long. CDR1 DFQATT and CDR2 SNEGSKA come from the germline V gene (reference sequence). Trimming pared 5 bases from V and 10 bases from J, leaving 12 bases between. The CDR3 coding sequence is TGCAGTGCTGGGGGTCCCTTAGAGCAGTTCTTC. It is translated as CSAGGPLEQFF.

The V gene is TRBV3-1 (or the pseudogene TRBV3-2), the J gene TRBJ2-3; 12 positions agree with TRBD2. Unmatched junction bases numbered 5, after V lost 0 bases and J lost 4 bases. Germline V gene lookup returns CDR1 LGHDT and CDR2 YNNKEL (reference sequence). The CDR3 consists of 17 residues. CDR3 nucleotide sequence: TGTGCCAGCAGCCAAGATCTAGGACTAGCGGGGTCAGATACGCAGTATTTT. It specifies CASSQDLGLAGSDTQYF.

The chain combines TRBV18 with TRBJ1-5; D gene uncertain. In germline, CDR1 is KGHSH, CDR2 LQKENI. CDR3 length: 13 amino acids. Trimming cost V 3 bases and J 4 bases, with 7 bases left between them. The CDR3 here is CASSPQKNQPQHF. In nucleotides, the CDR3 is TGTGCCAGCTCACCGCAAAAGAATCAGCCCCAGCATTTT. The entire variable domain, with the rest obtained from reference TRBV18 and TRBJ1-5, is as follows: NAGVMQNPRHLVRRRGQEARLRCSPMKGHSHVYWYRQLPEEGLKFMVYLQKENIIDESGMPKERFSAEFPKEGPSILRIQQVVRGDSAAYFCASSPQKNQPQHFGDGTRLSIL.

V gene TRBV7-8 combines with J gene TRBJ2-3, with 12 bases aligning to TRBD2. Germline V gene sequence: CDR1 SGHVS, CDR2 FQNEAQ. J gave up 6 bases and V 4 bases, and 8 bases lay outside the gene matches. The CDR3 length is 16 residues. The DNA of the CDR3 is TGTGCCAGCAGCTCGGGACTAGCGGGCGTCAGGGATACGCAGTATTTT. This codes for CASSSGLAGVRDTQYF.

The rearrangement joins TRBV7-3 to TRBJ2-1, with 11 bases fitting TRBD1. There are 16 residues in the CDR3. Germline V gene data show CDR1 as SGHTA and CDR2 as FQGTGA. With 5 bases clipped from V and 9 bases from J, the junction kept 12 bases outside the gene matches. CDR3 region: CASSLGQGALVGEQFF. The CDR3 DNA sequence: TGTGCCAGCAGCCTAGGACAGGGGGCGCTTGTTGGTGAGCAGTTCTTC.

The chain is built from TRBV7-2 and TRBJ1-5; D gene uncertain. Trimming left V 2 bases short and J 7 bases short, with 12 bases between. CDR1 is SGHTA and CDR2 is FQGNSA in the germline V gene. There are 14 residues in the CDR3. This chain's CDR3 is CASSLTLAPQPQHF. CDR3 in DNA: TGTGCCAGCAGCTTAACGTTGGCTCCCCAGCCCCAGCATTTT.

The chain has TRBV7-9 and TRBJ2-6; 10 nucleotides match TRBD1. The CDR3 length is 18 residues. CDR1 is SEHNR, CDR2 FQNEAQ, per germline (reference sequence). V shed 2 bases, J shed 0 bases, and the junction held 4 bases outside the gene matches. The DNA of the CDR3 is TGTGCCAGCAGCTTAAGGGACAGGGGACTCTCTGGGGCCAACGTCCTGACTTTC. This gives the protein CASSLRDRGLSGANVLTF.

The chain employs TRBV4-1 and TRBJ2-3, with 13 bases aligning to TRBD2. Germline values: CDR1 MGHRA, CDR2 YSYEKL. The CDR3 extends over 16 amino acids. V shed 4 bases and J 5 bases; nucleotides not matched to a gene: 6. The CDR3 nucleotides read TGCGCCAGCAGCCCGGGACTAGCGGGACCAGGAGATACGCAGTATTTT. Its translation: CASSPGLAGPGDTQYF.

The J gene is TRBJ2-1, the V gene TRBV7-3; TRBD2 agrees at 9 bases. CDR1 and CDR2 (germline): SGHTA, FQGTGA. Trimming cost V 0 bases and J 3 bases; bases outside gene matches: 6. The CDR3 is 17 amino acids. The CDR3 sequence is CASSLTSLTSGYNEQFF. The CDR3 coding sequence is TGTGCCAGCAGCTTAACGTCGCTGACTAGCGGCTACAATGAGCAGTTCTTC. Combining the CDR3 with reference TRBV7-3 and TRBJ2-1 gives the whole variable domain GAGVSQTPSNKVTEKGKYVELRCDPISGHTALYWYRQSLGQGPEFLIYFQGTGAADDSGLPNDRFFAVRPEGSVSTLKIQRTERGDSAVYLCASSLTSLTSGYNEQFFGPGTRLTVL.

The chain recombines TRBV5-4 with TRBJ1-1; D is undetermined. Germline V gives CDR1 SGHNT, CDR2 YYREEE (reference sequence). The CDR3 is made up of 14 amino acids. The V and J ends lost 2 bases and 3 bases respectively, with 11 bases between them. For the CDR3, the DNA is TGTGCCAGCAGCTTTATCAAAAGGGACACTGAAGCTTTCTTT. This gives the protein CASSFIKRDTEAFF.

The genes are TRBV10-3 and TRBJ2-7; TRBD2 is a possible D gene (6 bases). Trimming removed 6 bases from V and 6 bases from J, with 18 bases in between. This CDR3 spans 14 amino acids. Germline V gene data show CDR1 as ENHRY and CDR2 as SYGVKD. CDR3 sequence (DNA): TGTGCCATCAGCTCCGGGACCGGGGAGGTCGAGCAGTACTTC. It encodes CAISSGTGEVEQYF.